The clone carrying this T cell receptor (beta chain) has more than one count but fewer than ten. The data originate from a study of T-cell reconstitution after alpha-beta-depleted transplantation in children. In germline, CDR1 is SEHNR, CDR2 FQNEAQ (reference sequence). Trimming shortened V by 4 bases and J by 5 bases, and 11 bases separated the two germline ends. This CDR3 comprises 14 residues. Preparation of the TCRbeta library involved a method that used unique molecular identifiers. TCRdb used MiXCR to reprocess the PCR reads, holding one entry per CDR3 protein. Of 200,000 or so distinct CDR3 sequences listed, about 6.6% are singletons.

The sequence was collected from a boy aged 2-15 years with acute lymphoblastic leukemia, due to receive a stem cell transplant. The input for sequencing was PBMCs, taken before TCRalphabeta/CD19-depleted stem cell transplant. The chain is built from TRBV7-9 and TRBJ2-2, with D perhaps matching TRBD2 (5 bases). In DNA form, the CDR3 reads TGTGCCAGCAGCTCGTGGGAGCCAACCGGGGAGCTGTTTTTT. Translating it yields CASSSWEPTGELFF. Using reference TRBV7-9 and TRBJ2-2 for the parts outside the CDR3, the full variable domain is DTGVSQNPRHKITKRGQNVTFRCDPISEHNRLYWYRQTLGQGPEFLTYFQNEAQLEKSRLLSDRFSAERPKGSFSTLEIQRTEQGDSAMYLCASSSWEPTGELFFGEGSRLTVL.